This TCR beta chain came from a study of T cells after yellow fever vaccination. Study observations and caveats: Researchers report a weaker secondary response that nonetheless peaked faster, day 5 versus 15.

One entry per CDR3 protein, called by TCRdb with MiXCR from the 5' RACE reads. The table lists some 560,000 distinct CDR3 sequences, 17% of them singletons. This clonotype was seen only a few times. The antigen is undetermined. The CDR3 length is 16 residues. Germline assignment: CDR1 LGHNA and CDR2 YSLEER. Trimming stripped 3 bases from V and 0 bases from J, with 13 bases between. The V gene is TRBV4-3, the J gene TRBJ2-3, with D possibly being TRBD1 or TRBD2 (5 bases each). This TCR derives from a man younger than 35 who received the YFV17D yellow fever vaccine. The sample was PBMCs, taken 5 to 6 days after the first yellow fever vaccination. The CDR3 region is CASSHLRGGSTDTQYF. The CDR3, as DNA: TGCGCCAGCAGCCACCTTAGGGGCGGGAGCACAGATACGCAGTATTTT.